The 23 T cell receptor beta chains below were found in one sample sequenced in a study of blood T cell repertoires in COVID-19 (dated by TCRdb to 2020 to 2022). The library was produced with the immunoSEQ multiplex PCR assay. Drawn from immuneACCESS, this table holds only the in-frame rearrangements with V and J called that TCRdb kept. Clones are partly lost; checked studies trace under half to an unresolved V gene and leave the rest unexplained. The sample contains some 110,000 clones, 84% of them found a single time. The top ten constitute around a quarter of the sample. The sample taken for sequencing was peripheral blood. The receptors originated from a man aged 55 to 70 with acute or convalescent COVID-19.

This chain joins TRBV5-4 and TRBJ2-3, with 8 bases aligning to TRBD2. The ends lost 2 bases at V and 4 bases at J; junction bases unmatched: 3. The CDR3 is 14 amino acids. The germline V gene has CDR1 SGHNT and CDR2 YYREEE (reference sequence). CDR3 DNA: TGTGCCAGCAGCTTAGCGGGGGCTTCAGATACGCAGTATTTT. Translated: CASSLAGASDTQYF.

The chain combines TRBV6-5 with TRBJ1-1; 12 nucleotides align to TRBD1. The CDR3 sequence is 15 residues long. Trimming removed 6 bases from V and 3 bases from J; junction bases left unmatched: 5. Germline-derived CDR1 and CDR2 are MNHEY and SVGAGI. CDR3 sequence reads: CASRGTGGAYTEAFF. The CDR3 DNA reads as TGTGCCAGCAGGGGGACAGGGGGCGCGTACACTGAAGCTTTCTTT.

The chain uses TRBV5-4 and TRBJ2-3, with 11 bases identical to TRBD2. V was clipped by 5 bases and J by 2 bases; unmatched bases: 10. The CDR3 loop spans 17 amino acids. Germline assignment: CDR1 SGHNT and CDR2 YYREEE (reference sequence). The CDR3 DNA sequence: TGTGCCAGCAGGCAGGGTCCGGGACTAGCGGACACAGATACGCAGTATTTT. This translates into CASRQGPGLADTDTQYF.

V gene TRBV5-4 combines with J gene TRBJ1-3; D not resolved. This CDR3 has 14 amino acids. V shed 0 bases and J shed 8 bases, with 12 bases lying between them. Per the germline V gene, CDR1 is SGHNT and CDR2 is YYREEE (reference sequence). The chain's CDR3 is CASSLEQRRDTIYF. The CDR3 nucleotides read TGTGCCAGCAGCTTGGAGCAGCGCCGGGACACCATATATTTT.

The V and J genes are TRBV6-1 and TRBJ1-6; TRBD1 is a possible D gene (6 bases). This CDR3 has 16 amino acids. Trimming removed 4 bases from V and 5 bases from J, with 15 bases in between. Per the germline V gene, CDR1 is MNHNS and CDR2 is SASEGT. The CDR3 reads CASSGQAPMHNSPLHF. As DNA, the CDR3 is TGTGCCAGCAGTGGACAGGCCCCAATGCATAATTCACCCCTCCACTTT.

This chain uses TRBV30 with TRBJ2-5; 9 bases fit TRBD1. The V gene's germline CDR1 is GTSNPN and CDR2 SVGIG (reference sequence). There are 16 residues in the CDR3. Losses at the gene ends were 3 bases for V and 5 bases for J; bases not matched to a gene: 13. The CDR3 here is CAWRLGRFGQGETQYF. Here the CDR3 DNA reads TGTGCCTGGAGGTTGGGGCGATTCGGACAGGGGGAGACCCAGTACTTC.

This clone was detected a few times. The chain recombines TRBV5-5 with TRBJ2-2; 9 bases align to TRBD2. Trimming removed 3 bases from V and 0 bases from J; junction bases left unmatched: 0. This CDR3 has 15 amino acids. Germline V gene lookup returns CDR1 SGHKS and CDR2 YYEKEE (reference sequence). The DNA for the CDR3 is TGTGCCAGCAGCTCTAGCGGGGCGAACACCGGGGAGCTGTTTTTT. Translated, it gives CASSSSGANTGELFF.

This chain links TRBV28 with TRBJ1-4; 8 bases are a match to TRBD1. The germline CDR1 and CDR2 sequences are MDHEN and SYDVKM. With 3 bases clipped from V and 3 bases from J, the junction kept 6 bases outside the gene matches. The CDR3 sequence is 16 residues long. CDR3 sequence: CASSFPGQESNEKLFF. Written as DNA, the CDR3 is TGTGCCAGCAGTTTTCCGGGACAGGAGTCTAATGAAAAACTGTTTTTT.

The chain uses TRBV28 and TRBJ1-5, with D perhaps TRBD1 (5 bases). Germline lookup yields CDR1 MDHEN and CDR2 SYDVKM. The CDR3 extends over 13 amino acids. The ends were cut back, 5 bases at V and 7 bases at J, with 12 bases in the middle. CDR3 residues: CASSNQGGQPQHF. CDR3 nucleotides: TGTGCCAGCAGTAATCAGGGAGGGCAGCCCCAGCATTTT.

The CDR3 loop reads CASSLSGLGTDTQYF. The DNA for the CDR3 is TGTGCCAGCAGCTTAAGCGGGCTCGGGACAGATACGCAGTATTTT. The genes are TRBV7-9 and TRBJ2-3; tentative D call: TRBD2 (6 bases). The CDR3 has 15 residues. Per germline, CDR1 SEHNR and CDR2 FQNEAQ (reference sequence). The V and J ends lost 2 bases and 3 bases respectively, with 12 bases between them.

The J gene is TRBJ2-1, the V gene TRBV24-1; no clear D gene. Between the trimmed V and J ends, which lost 1 base and 10 bases, there was a span of 13 bases. CDR1 is KGHDR, CDR2 SFDVKD, per germline. The length of the CDR3 is 14 residues. CDR3: CATSDFTLWSEQFF. The CDR3 DNA follows: TGTGCCACCAGTGATTTTACACTCTGGAGCGAGCAGTTCTTC.

This sequence joins TRBV6-6 and TRBJ2-7; possible D gene TRBD1, 5 bases. CDR1 and CDR2 (germline): MNHNY, SVGAGI (reference sequence). The CDR3 is made up of 12 amino acids. Trimming removed 5 bases from V and 2 bases from J, with 7 bases in between. The CDR3 bases are TGTGCCAGCAGTAAGGGGCCCTACGAGCAGTACGTC. Translated: CASSKGPYEQYV.

This rearrangement joins TRBV7-9 to TRBJ2-1, with 8 nucleotides matching TRBD1. The V gene end was trimmed by 5 bases and the J gene end by 7 bases; junction bases not matched to a gene: 7. The CDR3 is made up of 14 amino acids. Germline V gene lookup returns CDR1 SEHNR and CDR2 FQNEAQ (reference sequence). This CDR3 is CASSDQTGDNEQFF. The CDR3 DNA follows: TGTGCCAGCAGCGATCAGACAGGGGATAATGAGCAGTTCTTC. The full variable domain, rest sourced from reference TRBV7-9 and TRBJ2-1, is DTGVSQNPRHKITKRGQNVTFRCDPISEHNRLYWYRQTLGQGPEFLTYFQNEAQLEKSRLLSDRFSAERPKGSFSTLEIQRTEQGDSAMYLCASSDQTGDNEQFFGPGTRLTVL.

The chain is built from TRBV5-4 and TRBJ1-6, with 7 bases identical to TRBD1. Germline V gene data show CDR1 as SGHNT and CDR2 as YYREEE (reference sequence). V trimming: 0 bases; J trimming: 0 bases; junction bases outside the gene matches: 6. This CDR3 contains 18 residues. The CDR3 nucleotides are TGTGCCAGCAGCTTGGGACAGGGCCCCAGCTCCTATAATTCACCCCTCCACTTT. This sequence encodes CASSLGQGPSSYNSPLHF. The complete variable domain, with remaining parts taken from reference TRBV5-4 and TRBJ1-6, reads ETGVTQSPTHLIKTRGQQVTLRCSSQSGHNTVSWYQQALGQGPQFIFQYYREEENGRGNFPPRFSGLQFPNYSSELNVNALELDDSALYLCASSLGQGPSSYNSPLHFGNGTRLTVT.

The chain joins TRBV19 to TRBJ1-3; D may be TRBD1 (5 bases). Deletions cut 5 bases from V and 1 base from J, with 12 bases between. From germline, CDR1 is LNHDA and CDR2 SQIVND (reference sequence). The CDR3 is 15 residues long. The CDR3 coding sequence is TGTGCCAGTAGTCTCTCGGACACGTCTGGAAACACCATATATTTT. Its protein product is CASSLSDTSGNTIYF. Based on the CDR3 plus reference TRBV19 and TRBJ1-3, the full variable domain is DGGITQSPKYLFRKEGQNVTLSCEQNLNHDAMYWYRQDPGQGLRLIYYSQIVNDFQKGDIAEGYSVSREKKESFPLTVTSAQKNPTAFYLCASSLSDTSGNTIYFGEGSWLTVV.

The V and J genes are TRBV21-1 and TRBJ1-2; TRBD1 is taken as the D call from the table, unchecked against the DNA. TRBV21-1 counts as a pseudogene. This CDR3 region has 16 residues. As DNA, the CDR3 is TGTGCCAGCAGCAAAGACGGGGACAGGGAGGACTATGGCTACACCTTC. It specifies CASSKDGDREDYGYTF.

V usage is TRBV9 and J usage is TRBJ2-1; 12 bases line up with TRBD2. The J segment lost 7 bases and the V segment lost 0 bases, leaving 5 bases of the junction unmatched. Germline V gene lookup returns CDR1 SGDLS and CDR2 YYNGEE. The CDR3 runs 16 residues. The CDR3 region has the DNA TGTGCCAGCAGCGTAGTTAGAACTAGCGGGAGGAATGAGCAGTTCTTC. It encodes CASSVVRTSGRNEQFF.

The chain couples TRBV27 to TRBJ2-7; 7 nucleotides match TRBD1. Germline lookup yields CDR1 MNHEY and CDR2 SMNVEV (reference sequence). The ends lost 6 bases at V and 4 bases at J; junction bases unmatched: 9. The CDR3 consists of 14 residues. This CDR3 reads CASSQTGVGYEQYV. CDR3 DNA sequence: TGTGCCAGCAGCCAAACAGGGGTCGGGTACGAGCAGTACGTC.

V gene TRBV7-2 combines with J gene TRBJ2-1; 13 bases line up with TRBD2. V trimming: 4 bases; J trimming: 5 bases; junction bases outside the gene matches: 8. The CDR3 runs 17 residues. Germline CDR1 reads SGHTA; CDR2 reads FQGNSA. Here the CDR3 DNA reads TGTGCCAGCAGCTCCCAAACCGGGACTAGCGGGAACAATGAGCAGTTCTTC. Its protein is CASSSQTGTSGNNEQFF.

This rearrangement joins TRBV10-1 to TRBJ2-7, with 9 bases aligning to TRBD2. CDR1 is WNHNN and CDR2 is SYGVQD in the germline V gene (reference sequence). J lost 5 bases, V lost 4 bases, and 6 bases had no gene match. The CDR3 sequence is 14 residues long. The CDR3 region is CASSVSGRKDEQYV. The CDR3 nucleotides read TGCGCCAGCAGTGTAAGCGGGAGGAAGGACGAGCAGTACGTC.

This clone was detected only once. This chain links TRBV18 with TRBJ1-1; the D is unclear. The CDR3 contains 14 residues. V lost 6 bases to trimming and J lost 7 bases, with 18 bases between them. Per germline, CDR1 KGHSH and CDR2 LQKENI. CDR3 sequence: CASSPWEWFSEAFF. The CDR3 DNA is TGTGCCAGCTCGCCGTGGGAGTGGTTCAGTGAAGCTTTCTTT.

The chain links TRBV19 to TRBJ2-7; 10 nucleotides match TRBD1. The CDR3 sequence is 14 residues long. Trimming took 5 bases from V and 3 from J; bases not matched to a gene: 4. Germline CDR1 LNHDA, CDR2 SQIVND (reference sequence). CDR3 in amino acids: CASSSGTGDYEQYF. CDR3 in DNA: TGTGCCAGTAGTTCCGGGACAGGGGACTACGAGCAGTACTTC.

This clone is a singleton in its sample. V gene TRBV29-1 combines with J gene TRBJ1-1; possible D gene TRBD1, 5 bases. CDR3 length: 16 residues. With 4 bases removed from V and 0 bases from J, the gap between germline ends came to 18 bases. Germline CDR1 is SQVTM and CDR2 is ANQGSEA. The CDR3 reads CSVGYFQGLLNTEAFF. The CDR3 nucleotides read TGCAGCGTTGGATATTTCCAGGGTCTATTGAACACTGAAGCTTTCTTT. Together with reference TRBV29-1 and TRBJ1-1, the CDR3 gives the full variable domain: SAVISQKPSRDICQRGTSLTIQCQVDSQVTMMFWYRQQPGQSLTLIATANQGSEATYESGFVIDKFPISRPNLTFSTLTVSNMSPEDSSIYLCSVGYFQGLLNTEAFFGQGTRLTVV.